Listed here are 24 T cell receptor beta chains from one sample, sequenced in a study of T cell responses to AZD1222 COVID-19 vaccine (dated by TCRdb to about 2021). This specimen's time point label, per the study, means: about 28 days (+/-7) after the second vaccine dose. Library preparation was by the immunoSEQ multiplex PCR assay. TCRdb stores this immuneACCESS table with in-frame sequences only. Part of the clones is absent; in the studies checked, under half of the shortfall reflects unresolved V genes, and no reason is known for the rest. The sample yields about 93,000 clones; 85% to 90% were counted once. The biggest ten clones account for more than 2% of the sample. The specimen comprised peripheral blood, sampled 28 days after the second AZD1222 dose. Receptors were obtained from an adult who received the AZD1222 COVID-19 vaccine.

This rearrangement joins TRBV20-1 to TRBJ1-1; TRBD1 matches at 7 bases. CDR1 is DFQATT and CDR2 is SNEGSKA in the germline V gene (reference sequence). This CDR3 contains 15 residues. V shed 3 bases and J 2 bases; nucleotides not matched to a gene: 9. CDR3 in DNA: TGCAGTGCTAGTCCAGATTGGGACAGAAACACTGAAGCTTTCTTT. Residues: CSASPDWDRNTEAFF.

This clone was seen a few times. The V gene is TRBV9, the J gene TRBJ1-1, with 7 bases fitting TRBD1. Germline assignment: CDR1 SGDLS and CDR2 YYNGEE. This CDR3 contains 13 residues. The V and J ends lost 4 bases and 6 bases, in that order; junction bases with no gene match: 6. Here the CDR3 DNA reads TGTGCCAGCAGCCTGGAAGGACAGGCTGAAGCTTTCTTT. This translates into CASSLEGQAEAFF.

The chain combines TRBV7-9 with TRBJ1-2; 7 nucleotides align to TRBD1. The CDR3 totals 14 residues. V lost 3 bases, J lost 4 bases, and 5 bases stayed unmatched. Germline values: CDR1 SEHNR, CDR2 FQNEAQ (reference sequence). The DNA of the CDR3 is TGTGCCAGCAGCTTCGGACAGGCAGCCTATGGCTACACCTTC. Its protein product is CASSFGQAAYGYTF.

The V gene is TRBV5-8, the J gene TRBJ2-1; perhaps TRBD2 as D (6 bases). Germline V lookup: CDR1 SGHTS, CDR2 YDEGEE. This CDR3 spans 15 amino acids. V shed 6 bases and J shed 9 bases, with 22 bases lying between them. Here the CDR3 reads CASTEVLAGKGEQFF. The CDR3 bases are TGTGCCAGCACCGAGGTACTAGCTGGGAAGGGTGAGCAGTTCTTC.

CDR3 nucleotides: TGTGCCAGCAGCCGGTTGAACATTCAGTACTTC. This encodes CASSRLNIQYF. The chain carries TRBV3-1 (or the pseudogene TRBV3-2) and TRBJ2-4; D is uncertain. CDR3 size: 11 residues. V gave up 4 bases and J gave up 7 bases, with 5 bases separating them. Germline V CDR1 and CDR2: LGHDT, YNNKEL (reference sequence).

The rearrangement joins TRBV7-3 to TRBJ1-6; D is unresolved. Germline-derived CDR1 and CDR2 are SGHTA and FQGTGA. The V gene lost 5 bases and the J gene lost 7 bases, with 9 bases spanning the gap. The CDR3 loop spans 13 amino acids. Here the CDR3 reads CASSLRENSPLHF. In DNA, the CDR3 is TGTGCCAGCAGCCTAAGAGAAAATTCACCCCTCCACTTT. Combining the CDR3 with reference TRBV7-3 and TRBJ1-6 gives the whole variable domain GAGVSQTPSNKVTEKGKYVELRCDPISGHTALYWYRQSLGQGPEFLIYFQGTGAADDSGLPNDRFFAVRPEGSVSTLKIQRTERGDSAVYLCASSLRENSPLHFGNGTRLTVT.

This rearrangement joins TRBV2 to TRBJ2-2, with D unclear. Trimming pared 2 bases from V and 0 bases from J, leaving 4 bases between. The CDR3 sequence is 14 residues long. CDR1 and CDR2 (germline): SNHLY, FYNNEI. CDR3: CASSEIPNTGELFF. The CDR3 bases are TGTGCCAGCAGTGAAATACCGAACACCGGGGAGCTGTTTTTT.

The J gene is TRBJ2-2, the V gene TRBV5-1, with D perhaps being TRBD1 or TRBD2 (5 bases each). Trimming stripped 1 base from V and 2 bases from J, with 9 bases between. CDR3 size: 15 residues. In germline, CDR1 is SGHRS, CDR2 YFSETQ. CDR3 protein: CASSLRGTNTGELFF. The CDR3 DNA sequence: TGCGCCAGCAGCTTGAGAGGGACCAACACCGGGGAGCTGTTTTTT.

This clone came up a few times. The chain joins TRBV7-2 to TRBJ1-1; D gene ambiguous. Per germline, CDR1 SGHTA and CDR2 FQGNSA. The CDR3 spans 12 residues. With 4 bases removed from V and 7 bases from J, the gap between germline ends came to 10 bases. The CDR3: CASSSRSIEAFF. The CDR3 coding sequence is TGTGCCAGCAGCTCCAGGTCTATTGAAGCTTTCTTT.

The chain employs TRBV30 and TRBJ1-4; 10 bases fit TRBD1. There are 15 residues in the CDR3. CDR1 and CDR2 (germline): GTSNPN, SVGIG (reference sequence). The trim removed 2 bases at V and 5 bases at J, leaving 5 bases unmatched. CDR3 coding DNA: TGTGCCTGGAGTCCGGGGACAGGGGTAAATGAAAAACTGTTTTTT. Protein sequence: CAWSPGTGVNEKLFF.

The V and J genes are TRBV30 and TRBJ1-2; possible D gene TRBD1, 6 bases. Trimming stripped 4 bases from V and 4 bases from J, with 19 bases between. This CDR3 spans 15 amino acids. The germline gives CDR1 GTSNPN, CDR2 SVGIG (reference sequence). This CDR3 is CAWNRLRGGSYGYTF. CDR3 DNA sequence: TGTGCCTGGAACCGTTTGAGGGGGGGATCCTATGGCTACACCTTC.

The V gene is TRBV18, the J gene TRBJ2-1; D is possibly TRBD2 (6 bases). Germline lookup yields CDR1 KGHSH and CDR2 LQKENI. Trimming removed 3 bases from V and 5 bases from J, with 14 bases in between. The CDR3 consists of 15 residues. The CDR3 bases are TGTGCCAGCTCACCTGGAGGCGGGATGGACAATGAGCAGTTCTTC. It codes for CASSPGGGMDNEQFF.

The chain joins TRBV5-1 to TRBJ2-5, with 9 bases identical to TRBD2. V shed 1 base, J shed 2 bases, and the junction held 6 bases outside the gene matches. Per the germline V gene, CDR1 is SGHRS and CDR2 is YFSETQ. This CDR3 contains 16 residues. The CDR3 loop reads CASSLILAGIQETQYF. CDR3 DNA sequence: TGCGCCAGCAGCTTGATTCTAGCGGGAATACAAGAGACCCAGTACTTC.

The chain joins TRBV9 to TRBJ1-1; tentatively, D is TRBD1 (5 bases). This CDR3 has 15 residues. V shed 0 bases and J shed 0 bases, with 9 bases lying between them. Germline V gene data show CDR1 as SGDLS and CDR2 as YYNGEE. CDR3 sequence: CASSVGTGLNTEAFF. The CDR3 nucleotides read TGTGCCAGCAGCGTAGGGACGGGGCTGAACACTGAAGCTTTCTTT.

The rearrangement links TRBV15 to TRBJ1-6; D possibly corresponds to TRBD1 (5 bases). Germline-derived CDR1 and CDR2 are LNHNV and YYDKDF (reference sequence). V lost 1 base to trimming and J lost 8 bases, with 12 bases between them. The CDR3 runs to 15 residues. CDR3 protein: CATSRVQGPDSPLHF. CDR3 coding DNA: TGTGCCACCAGCAGAGTTCAGGGTCCAGATTCACCCCTCCACTTT. Full variable domain (remainder filled in from reference TRBV15 and TRBJ1-6): DAMVIQNPRYQVTQFGKPVTLSCSQTLNHNVMYWYQQKSSQAPKLLFHYYDKDFNNEADTPDNFQSRRPNTSFCFLDIRSPGLGDTAMYLCATSRVQGPDSPLHFGNGTRLTVT.

This chain connects TRBV5-8 to TRBJ1-1, with D unresolved. Germline lookup yields CDR1 SGHTS and CDR2 YDEGEE. Between the trimmed V and J ends, which lost 4 bases and 0 bases, there was a span of 19 bases. The length of the CDR3 is 17 residues. The CDR3 DNA reads TGTGCCAGCAGCACTCGGGAGCCTGGATTGATGAACACTGAAGCTTTCTTT. Its translation is CASSTREPGLMNTEAFF.

This chain connects TRBV6-6 to TRBJ1-2, with 7 nucleotides matching TRBD1. The germline V gene has CDR1 MNHNY and CDR2 SVGAGI (reference sequence). The CDR3 is 13 amino acids. V lost 6 bases, J lost 6 bases, and 7 bases stayed unmatched. The CDR3 loop reads CASSSTGEDGYTF. CDR3 bases: TGTGCCAGCAGCAGCACAGGGGAAGATGGCTACACCTTC.

This sequence joins TRBV10-3 and TRBJ1-1; D uncertain. The CDR3 runs 15 residues. Germline V CDR1 and CDR2: ENHRY, SYGVKD. The germline V and J ends were trimmed by 8 bases and 0 bases, with 16 bases remaining between them. The CDR3 DNA reads TGTGCCATCCGTAGGACCACGGACCTGAACACTGAAGCTTTCTTT. This codes for CAIRRTTDLNTEAFF.

The chain employs TRBV18 and TRBJ2-7, with D uncertain. V was clipped by 3 bases and J by 5 bases, with 11 bases between them. Germline loops: CDR1 KGHSH, CDR2 LQKENI. The CDR3 is 13 amino acids. The CDR3 here is CASSPTLQNEQYF. The CDR3, as DNA: TGTGCCAGCTCACCGACTTTGCAGAACGAGCAGTACTTC. The full variable domain, its missing parts supplied by reference TRBV18 and TRBJ2-7, is NAGVMQNPRHLVRRRGQEARLRCSPMKGHSHVYWYRQLPEEGLKFMVYLQKENIIDESGMPKERFSAEFPKEGPSILRIQQVVRGDSAAYFCASSPTLQNEQYFGPGTRLTVT.

This clone was seen a handful of times. The V and J genes are TRBV12-3 or TRBV12-4 and TRBJ1-3; no clear D. V was pared by 5 bases and J by 6 bases, with 8 bases between. The CDR3 loop spans 12 amino acids. The CDR3 reads CASSHLLNTIYF. CDR3 in DNA: TGTGCCAGCAGTCACCTATTAAACACCATATATTTT.

The J gene is TRBJ2-1, the V gene TRBV6-5, with 7 bases that match TRBD2. The CDR3 runs 14 residues. After removal of 5 bases from V and 6 bases from J, the junction contained 7 bases not matched to a gene. CDR1 and CDR2 (germline): MNHEY, SVGAGI. CDR3 in DNA: TGTGCCAGCAGTACCCCGGGACTATCCAATGAGCAGTTCTTC. Protein product: CASSTPGLSNEQFF.

This rearrangement joins TRBV5-1 to TRBJ1-5; perhaps TRBD1 as D (5 bases). Per the germline V gene, CDR1 is SGHRS and CDR2 is YFSETQ. V was cut by 2 bases and J by 3 bases, with 9 bases left in between. The CDR3 has 14 amino acids. For the CDR3, the DNA is TGCGCCAGCAGCTTAACAGGAGACAATCAGCCCCAGCATTTT. Amino acids: CASSLTGDNQPQHF.

This clone was counted between two and nine times. The genes are TRBV12-3 or TRBV12-4 and TRBJ1-1; D not resolved. This CDR3 is built from 13 residues. Trimming cost V 2 bases and J 5 bases, with 9 bases left between them. The CDR3 nucleotides are TGTGCCAGCAGTTTACTCCCGGGGACTGAAGCTTTCTTT. This gives the protein CASSLLPGTEAFF.

V usage is TRBV6-5 and J usage is TRBJ2-1; 8 bases map to TRBD2. The CDR3 loop spans 13 amino acids. Germline V CDR1 and CDR2: MNHEY, SVGAGI. J gave up 4 bases and V 8 bases, and 4 bases lay outside the gene matches. The DNA of the CDR3 is TGTGCCAGCTCGGGACTAGGGTACAATGAGCAGTTCTTC. The encoded protein is CASSGLGYNEQFF.